The 30 T cell receptor beta chains presented below share a single source sample, sequenced in a study of T cells in Graves' hyperthyroidism and ophthalmopathy. Researchers took RNA transcripts and amplified the TCR beta CDR3 regions from them. First-round RT-PCR targeting the TCR CDR3 was performed with the HTBI primer set. TCRdb passed the multiplex PCR reads through MiXCR, listing each CDR3 protein once. The sample lists some 350,000 distinct CDR3 sequences; roughly 15% were seen once. Material: blood. These receptors all come from a woman aged 55 to 70 with Graves' ophthalmopathy.

This clonotype has only a few counts. The gene calls are TRBV27 and TRBJ1-5; D is uncertain. This CDR3 is 15 amino acids long. Germline loops: CDR1 MNHEY, CDR2 SMNVEV (reference sequence). The ends were cut back, 5 bases at V and 4 bases at J, with 15 bases in the middle. The CDR3, as DNA: TGTGCCAGCAGTCCCGATGGGGTGGGTAATCAGCCCCAGCATTTT. Its protein product is CASSPDGVGNQPQHF.

Only a few counts were recorded for this clonotype. The chain joins TRBV4-1 to TRBJ2-1; TRBD2 matches 7 bases. The germline V gene has CDR1 MGHRA and CDR2 YSYEKL. The CDR3 is 16 amino acids. The junction had 11 bases not matched to a gene; V was cut back by 0 bases and J by 9 bases. The CDR3 sequence: CASSQDRKRETVEQFF. CDR3 in DNA: TGCGCCAGCAGCCAAGATCGGAAGCGGGAAACGGTTGAGCAGTTCTTC.

This clonotype has only a few counts. The chain has TRBV5-1 and TRBJ2-5; D is perhaps TRBD1 or TRBD2 (5 bases each). The CDR3 covers 14 residues. The V end lost 4 bases, the J end lost 4 bases, and 14 bases lay between the germline ends. The germline CDR1 and CDR2 sequences are SGHRS and YFSETQ. The CDR3 sequence is CASSRLEGRETQYF. The CDR3 DNA sequence: TGCGCCAGCAGCAGGCTCGAGGGGCGAGAGACCCAGTACTTC.

This clonotype was seen many times. The J gene is TRBJ2-1, the V gene TRBV28; TRBD2 is a possible D gene (5 bases). V was clipped by 5 bases and J by 5 bases, with 19 bases between them. The CDR3 has 16 residues. Germline V gene lookup returns CDR1 MDHEN and CDR2 SYDVKM. This chain's CDR3 is CASSRTLGVSHNEQFF. In DNA, the CDR3 is TGTGCCAGCAGTCGGACTCTCGGCGTTAGCCACAATGAGCAGTTCTTC.

This clonotype was detected many times. The chain is built from TRBV28 and TRBJ1-5; D is ambiguous. The CDR3 consists of 14 residues. V was pared by 3 bases and J by 3 bases, with 9 bases between. CDR1 and CDR2 (germline): MDHEN, SYDVKM. The CDR3 DNA reads as TGTGCCAGCAGTTTTGGGCGGATCAATCAGCCCCAGCATTTT. Translation: CASSFGRINQPQHF.

Many counts were recorded for this clonotype. This rearrangement joins TRBV30 to TRBJ2-3; D may correspond to TRBD1 or TRBD2 (6 bases each). Trimming took off 3 bases at V and 2 bases at J, with 15 bases between the two ends. Germline V lookup: CDR1 GTSNPN, CDR2 SVGIG (reference sequence). This CDR3 contains 15 residues. CDR3 DNA: TGTGCCTGGAGCTCTATGGGGGGCCTCACAGATACGCAGTATTTT. Amino acid sequence: CAWSSMGGLTDTQYF.

There are many counts of this clonotype. The chain uses TRBV6-1 and TRBJ1-5; D might be TRBD1 (6 bases). The V end was cut by 6 bases, the J end by 0 bases, with 12 bases between. This CDR3 has 15 amino acids. Germline CDR1 and CDR2: MNHNS and SASEGT. The CDR3 DNA sequence: TGTGCCAGCAGCTACAGGGCTAATAGCAATCAGCCCCAGCATTTT. Residues: CASSYRANSNQPQHF.

The rearrangement links TRBV6-1 to TRBJ2-7; the D gene is possibly TRBD1 (6 bases). CDR1 and CDR2 (germline): MNHNS, SASEGT. CDR3 size: 14 residues. Trimming took 5 bases from V and 1 from J, leaving 12 bases between them. The DNA for the CDR3 is TGTGCCAGCAGTCCAAGACAGGCGTCCTACGAGCAGTACTTC. It specifies CASSPRQASYEQYF.

Ten or more counts support this clonotype. The chain links TRBV20-1 to TRBJ1-4; TRBD1 matches 10 bases. The CDR3 runs to 13 residues. V was pared by 7 bases and J by 2 bases, with 1 base of the junction left unmatched. Germline V gives CDR1 DFQATT, CDR2 SNEGSKA (reference sequence). The DNA for the CDR3 is TGCAGTGTGGGACAGGGGACTAATGAAAAACTGTTTTTT. This sequence encodes CSVGQGTNEKLFF.

V gene TRBV9 combines with J gene TRBJ2-3, with 8 positions matching TRBD2. CDR3 length equals 16 residues. Germline V gives CDR1 SGDLS, CDR2 YYNGEE. V trimming: 4 bases; J trimming: 3 bases; junction bases outside the gene matches: 10. In nucleotides, the CDR3 is TGTGCCAGCAGCTCCAGAGGTCAGCGGGAGACAGATACGCAGTATTTT. It codes for CASSSRGQRETDTQYF.

Ten or more counts support this clonotype. The rearrangement uses TRBV7-9 and TRBJ2-5, with 8 bases lining up with TRBD2. Germline values: CDR1 SEHNR, CDR2 FQNEAQ (reference sequence). V trimming: 1 base; J trimming: 5 bases; junction bases outside the gene matches: 3. The CDR3 contains 14 residues. CDR3 protein: CASSLGAGGETQYF. CDR3 DNA: TGTGCCAGCAGCTTAGGGGCGGGAGGCGAGACCCAGTACTTC. The whole variable domain, filled in from reference TRBV7-9 and TRBJ2-5, reads DTGVSQNPRHKITKRGQNVTFRCDPISEHNRLYWYRQTLGQGPEFLTYFQNEAQLEKSRLLSDRFSAERPKGSFSTLEIQRTEQGDSAMYLCASSLGAGGETQYFGPGTRLLVL.

The chain recombines TRBV3-1 with TRBJ2-7; the match to TRBD2 covers 8 bases. Looked up from germline, CDR1 is LGHDT and CDR2 is YNNKEL (reference sequence). The CDR3 length is 13 residues. The V gene end was trimmed by 4 bases and the J gene end by 7 bases; junction bases not matched to a gene: 6. The CDR3 loop reads CASSPGTRGEQYF. The DNA for the CDR3 is TGTGCCAGCAGCCCCGGGACTAGGGGTGAGCAGTACTTC.

This clonotype was recorded at least ten times. The chain combines TRBV2 with TRBJ2-1; TRBD2 is a possible D gene (5 bases). There are 18 residues in the CDR3. The V gene's germline CDR1 is SNHLY and CDR2 FYNNEI. The ends were cut back, 3 bases at V and 7 bases at J, with 25 bases in the middle. CDR3 sequence reads: CASSDGTIRTPYLNEQFF. The CDR3 DNA is TGTGCCAGCAGTGATGGAACGATTAGGACTCCTTACCTGAATGAGCAGTTCTTC.

A few counts support this clonotype. The chain employs TRBV7-9 and TRBJ2-7, with D possibly being TRBD2 (7 bases). Trimming left V 5 bases short and J 3 bases short, with 17 bases between. Germline lookup yields CDR1 SEHNR and CDR2 FQNEAQ (reference sequence). CDR3 length: 15 amino acids. The CDR3 nucleotides read TGTGCCAGCAGCCCCCTGGGGGGGGGGCTCTACGAGCAGTACTTC. It specifies CASSPLGGGLYEQYF.

This clonotype was detected ten times or more. This chain connects TRBV20-1 to TRBJ2-1, with 10 bases identical to TRBD2. CDR1 is DFQATT and CDR2 is SNEGSKA in the germline V gene (reference sequence). The CDR3 runs 16 residues. Trimming took 5 bases from V and 4 from J; bases not matched to a gene: 11. The CDR3: CSAQYSSGRLYNEQFF. In nucleotides, the CDR3 is TGCAGTGCTCAATACTCTAGCGGGAGATTGTACAATGAGCAGTTCTTC.

A note on this clonotype: A much larger clonotype is one base distant, so this may be a read error. This chain links TRBV12-5 with TRBJ2-1; D possibly uses TRBD1 or TRBD2 (6 bases each). Looked up from germline, CDR1 is LGHNT and CDR2 is FRNRAP. The CDR3 consists of 17 residues. Trimming stripped 0 bases from V and 4 bases from J, with 16 bases between. CDR3 residues: CASGLVGGERGYNEQFF. DNA for the CDR3: TGTGCTAGTGGTTTGGTGGGGGGCGAACGGGGGTACAATGAGCAGTTCTTC.

This clonotype was observed many times. The junction and the germline gene differ at one end; a read error may be behind it. This chain links TRBV20-1 with TRBJ2-1; D may be TRBD2 (6 bases). CDR3 length: 14 residues. Per the germline V gene, CDR1 is DFQATT and CDR2 is SNEGSKA (reference sequence). The CDR3 DNA reads as TGCAGTGCAAGAGTTAGCGGAAGTAACAATGAGCAGTTCTTC. It specifies CSARVSGSNNEQFF.

CDR3 nucleotides: TGTGCCAGCAGTGTAGCGGGAGCGGGTTACAATGAGCAGTTCTTC. Translated, it gives CASSVAGAGYNEQFF. The chain has TRBV6-1 and TRBJ2-1; 9 nucleotides align to TRBD2. Germline CDR1 and CDR2: MNHNS and SASEGT. The CDR3 length is 15 residues. The trim removed 4 bases at V and 4 bases at J, leaving 5 bases unmatched.

This clonotype was counted at least ten times. The chain uses TRBV7-9 and TRBJ2-1; TRBD2 aligns across 9 bases. CDR3 length equals 13 residues. J lost 4 bases, V lost 9 bases, and 4 bases had no gene match. Germline CDR1 SEHNR, CDR2 FQNEAQ (reference sequence). CDR3 DNA sequence: TGTGCCAGTTCTAGCGGGGCTTACAATGAGCAGTTCTTC. It is translated as CASSSGAYNEQFF. Variable domain in full (rest from reference TRBV7-9 and TRBJ2-1): DTGVSQNPRHKITKRGQNVTFRCDPISEHNRLYWYRQTLGQGPEFLTYFQNEAQLEKSRLLSDRFSAERPKGSFSTLEIQRTEQGDSAMYLCASSSGAYNEQFFGPGTRLTVL.

This chain joins TRBV7-3 and TRBJ2-1, with 7 bases identical to TRBD2. The V and J ends lost 5 bases and 9 bases, in that order; junction bases with no gene match: 13. The CDR3 spans 15 residues. Germline V lookup: CDR1 SGHTA, CDR2 FQGTGA. The CDR3 bases are TGTGCCAGCAGCCCCCGGGGTGGGCGGGAGACTGAGCAGTTCTTC. This sequence encodes CASSPRGGRETEQFF. Full variable domain (outside the CDR3, taken from reference TRBV7-3 and TRBJ2-1): GAGVSQTPSNKVTEKGKYVELRCDPISGHTALYWYRQSLGQGPEFLIYFQGTGAADDSGLPNDRFFAVRPEGSVSTLKIQRTERGDSAVYLCASSPRGGRETEQFFGPGTRLTVL.

Only a few counts were recorded for this clonotype. The CDR3 bases are TGCGCCAGCAGCCCGGGACTCCTAAGCTCCTACAATGAGCAGTTCTTC. Protein: CASSPGLLSSYNEQFF. The chain uses TRBV5-1 and TRBJ2-1, with D tentatively TRBD2 (6 bases). This CDR3 has 16 residues. V was shortened by 4 bases and J by 0 bases, with 14 bases between the two germline ends. Germline lookup yields CDR1 SGHRS and CDR2 YFSETQ.

This clonotype was seen a handful of times. The rearrangement uses TRBV25-1 and TRBJ2-4; TRBD1 agrees at 8 bases. V was clipped by 8 bases and J by 5 bases; unmatched bases: 11. Germline CDR1 is MGHDK and CDR2 is SYGVNS. This CDR3 has 15 amino acids. The CDR3 loop reads CASSYGTGAENIQYF. DNA of the CDR3: TGTGCCAGCTCTTATGGGACAGGCGCCGAAAACATTCAGTACTTC.

In its sample, this clonotype was seen many times. V gene TRBV6-1 combines with J gene TRBJ1-5; TRBD1 matches at 7 bases. The CDR3 is 15 residues long. Per germline, CDR1 MNHNS and CDR2 SASEGT. V shed 5 bases and J 5 bases; nucleotides not matched to a gene: 9. The CDR3 sequence: CASSTQQGRDQPQHF. In DNA form, the CDR3 reads TGTGCCAGCAGTACGCAACAGGGGCGTGATCAGCCCCAGCATTTT.

The chain joins TRBV5-4 to TRBJ1-2; D gene ambiguous. Germline CDR1 SGHNT, CDR2 YYREEE (reference sequence). Trimming removed 0 bases from V and 1 base from J, with 10 bases in between. This CDR3 spans 15 amino acids. CDR3 sequence reads: CASSLDVADNYGYTF. CDR3 coding DNA: TGTGCCAGCAGCTTGGACGTTGCGGATAACTATGGCTACACCTTC.

This sequence joins TRBV19 and TRBJ1-1, with D perhaps matching TRBD1 (6 bases). V dropped 6 bases and J dropped 5 bases, with 16 bases sitting between them. The CDR3 consists of 14 residues. CDR1 and CDR2 (germline): LNHDA, SQIVND (reference sequence). CDR3 residues: CASRPQGSRTEAFF. The CDR3 DNA reads TGTGCCAGTAGGCCACAGGGTTCGCGGACTGAAGCTTTCTTT.

The rearrangement links TRBV20-1 to TRBJ1-2; D gene unclear. CDR3 length: 12 residues. Germline CDR1 and CDR2: DFQATT and SNEGSKA (reference sequence). The CDR3 DNA reads as TGCAGCCCCCAAGTCACGGGGATTGGCTACACCTTC. Its translation is CSPQVTGIGYTF.

In this sample, this clonotype turned up many times. The chain is built from TRBV2 and TRBJ2-7, with 12 bases identical to TRBD2. Germline trimming cut 6 bases from V and 1 base from J; bases unmatched to any gene: 4. This CDR3 is 15 amino acids long. Per the germline V gene, CDR1 is SNHLY and CDR2 is FYNNEI. The CDR3 sequence: CASRETSGSSYEQYF. The CDR3 DNA reads as TGTGCCAGCAGGGAGACTAGCGGGAGTTCCTACGAGCAGTACTTC.

The V call is TRBV5-1, the J call TRBJ2-2, with 8 nucleotides matching TRBD2. CDR1 and CDR2 from the germline V gene are SGHRS and YFSETQ. The CDR3 contains 14 residues. V was clipped by 5 bases and J by 7 bases; unmatched bases: 7. As DNA, the CDR3 is TGCGCCAGCAGTACCGGGAGGGCCGACGGGGAGCTGTTTTTT. Translation gives CASSTGRADGELFF.

This clonotype was seen ten or more times. The chain carries TRBV28 and TRBJ1-6; D perhaps matches TRBD1 (6 bases). Per germline, CDR1 MDHEN and CDR2 SYDVKM. The CDR3 has 16 residues. Trimming removed 7 bases at V and 0 bases at J, with 13 bases between. Written as DNA, the CDR3 is TGTGCCAGCACCACAGGGCCACTCTCCTATAATTCACCCCTCCACTTT. Protein sequence: CASTTGPLSYNSPLHF.

This clonotype has ten or more counts. This chain links TRBV20-1 with TRBJ2-7, with 7 bases identical to TRBD2. J was trimmed by 5 bases and V by 3 bases; bases with no gene match: 10. From germline, CDR1 is DFQATT and CDR2 SNEGSKA (reference sequence). CDR3 length: 14 residues. The CDR3 loop reads CSARDGRKVNEQYF. The CDR3 bases are TGCAGTGCTAGGGACGGGAGGAAAGTCAACGAGCAGTACTTC.